Included here is one T cell receptor beta chain sequence, with context. This record comes from a study of PD-L1 blockade in urothelial cancer. For the study at large: It was at some point between 2014 and 2015 that patients started atezolizumab at 1,200 mg intravenously every 3 weeks.

Generated by immunoSEQ multiplex PCR, the TCRdb table keeps only in-frame clones and is missing some. The repertoire has approximately 46,000 clones, more than 65% of them found once; the top ten carry under 3%. Enrolled patients showed locally advanced or metastatic urothelial carcinoma. The V end was cut by 0 bases, the J end by 6 bases, with 8 bases between. The CDR3 covers 13 residues. Per germline, CDR1 SGHVS and CDR2 FNYEAQ. The TCR originated in a man between 65 and 79 years old with urothelial cancer. Specimen: PBMCs, collected around atezolizumab (anti-PD-L1) treatment. This chain uses TRBV7-6 with TRBJ1-2; weak D call: TRBD1 (6 bases). Here the CDR3 reads CASSLAQGDGYTF. In DNA form, the CDR3 reads TGTGCCAGCAGCTTAGCACAGGGCGATGGCTACACCTTC.